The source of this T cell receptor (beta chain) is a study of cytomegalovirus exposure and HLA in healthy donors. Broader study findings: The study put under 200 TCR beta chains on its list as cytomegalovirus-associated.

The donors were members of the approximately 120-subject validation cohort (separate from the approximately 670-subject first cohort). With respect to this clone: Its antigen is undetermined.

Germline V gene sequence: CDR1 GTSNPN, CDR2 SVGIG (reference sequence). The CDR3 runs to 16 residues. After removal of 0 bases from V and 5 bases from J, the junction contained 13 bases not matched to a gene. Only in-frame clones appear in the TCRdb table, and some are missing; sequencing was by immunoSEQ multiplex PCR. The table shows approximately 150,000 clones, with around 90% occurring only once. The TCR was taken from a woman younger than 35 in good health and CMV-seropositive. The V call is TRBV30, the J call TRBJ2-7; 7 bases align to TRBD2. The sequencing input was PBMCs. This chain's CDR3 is CAWSVNGAGSLDEQYF. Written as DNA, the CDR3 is TGTGCCTGGAGTGTAAATGGAGCGGGGTCGTTGGACGAGCAGTACTTC. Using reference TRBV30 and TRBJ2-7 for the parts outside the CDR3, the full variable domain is SQTIHQWPATLVQPVGSPLSLECTVEGTSNPNLYWYRQAAGRGLQLLFYSVGIGQISSEVPQNLSASRPQDRQFILSSKKLLLSDSGFYLCAWSVNGAGSLDEQYFGPGTRLTVT.